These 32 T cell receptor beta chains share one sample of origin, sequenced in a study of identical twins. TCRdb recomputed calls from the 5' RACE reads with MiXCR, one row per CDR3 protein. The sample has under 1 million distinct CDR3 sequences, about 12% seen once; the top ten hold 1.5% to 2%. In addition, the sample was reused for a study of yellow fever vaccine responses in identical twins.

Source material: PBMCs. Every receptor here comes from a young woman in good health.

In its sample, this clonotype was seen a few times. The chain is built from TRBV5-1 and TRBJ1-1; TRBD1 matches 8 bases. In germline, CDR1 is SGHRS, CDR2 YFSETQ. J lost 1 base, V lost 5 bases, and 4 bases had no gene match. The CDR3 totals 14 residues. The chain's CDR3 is CASRGTGENTEAFF. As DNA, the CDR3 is TGCGCCAGCAGGGGGACAGGAGAGAACACTGAAGCTTTCTTT.

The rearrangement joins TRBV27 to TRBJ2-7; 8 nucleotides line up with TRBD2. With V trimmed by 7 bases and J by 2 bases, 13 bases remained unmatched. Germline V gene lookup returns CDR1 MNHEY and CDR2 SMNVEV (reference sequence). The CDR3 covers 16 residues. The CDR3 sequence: CASTPGVAGSAYEQYV. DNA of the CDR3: TGTGCCAGCACCCCTGGAGTAGCGGGGAGCGCCTACGAGCAGTACGTC.

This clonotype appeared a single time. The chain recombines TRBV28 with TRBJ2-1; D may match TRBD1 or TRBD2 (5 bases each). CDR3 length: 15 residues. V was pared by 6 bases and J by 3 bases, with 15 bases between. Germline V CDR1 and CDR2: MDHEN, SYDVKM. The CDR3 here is CASSTSGTYYNEQFF. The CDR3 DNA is TGTGCCAGCAGCACGTCCGGGACCTACTACAATGAGCAGTTCTTC.

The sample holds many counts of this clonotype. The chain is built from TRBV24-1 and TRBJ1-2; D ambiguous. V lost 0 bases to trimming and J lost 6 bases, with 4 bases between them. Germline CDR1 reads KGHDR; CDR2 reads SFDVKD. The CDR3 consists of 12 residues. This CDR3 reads CATSDLNNGYTF. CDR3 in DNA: TGTGCCACCAGTGATTTGAACAATGGCTACACCTTC.

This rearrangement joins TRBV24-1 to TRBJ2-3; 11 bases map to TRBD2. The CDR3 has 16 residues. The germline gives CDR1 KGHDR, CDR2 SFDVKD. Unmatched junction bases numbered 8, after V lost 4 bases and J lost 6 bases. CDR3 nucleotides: TGTGCCACCAGTGACAGTACTAGCGGGAGTTTGGATACGCAGTATTTT. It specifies CATSDSTSGSLDTQYF.

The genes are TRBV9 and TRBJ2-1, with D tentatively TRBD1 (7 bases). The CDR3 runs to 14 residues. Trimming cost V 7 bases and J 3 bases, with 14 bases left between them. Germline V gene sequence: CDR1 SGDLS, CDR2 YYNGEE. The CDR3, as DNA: TGTGCCAGCGGGGGGACAGAATTCTACAATGAGCAGTTCTTC. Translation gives CASGGTEFYNEQFF.

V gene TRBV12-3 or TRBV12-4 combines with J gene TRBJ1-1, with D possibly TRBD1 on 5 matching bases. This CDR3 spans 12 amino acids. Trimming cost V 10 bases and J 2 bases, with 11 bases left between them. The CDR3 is CATSRVNTEAFF. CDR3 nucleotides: TGTGCCACAAGCAGGGTCAACACTGAAGCTTTCTTT.

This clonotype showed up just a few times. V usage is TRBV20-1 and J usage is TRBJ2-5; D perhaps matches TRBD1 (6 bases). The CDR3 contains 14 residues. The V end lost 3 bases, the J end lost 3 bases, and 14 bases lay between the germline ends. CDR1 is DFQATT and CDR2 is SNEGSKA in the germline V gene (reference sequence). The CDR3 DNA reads TGCAGTGCTAGTGATGTCGAGGGGGAAGAGACCCAGTACTTC. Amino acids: CSASDVEGEETQYF.

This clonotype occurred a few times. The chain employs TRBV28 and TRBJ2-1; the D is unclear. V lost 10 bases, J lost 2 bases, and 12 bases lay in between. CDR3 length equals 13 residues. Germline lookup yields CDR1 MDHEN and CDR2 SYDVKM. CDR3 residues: CATKGGPYNEQFF. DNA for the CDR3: TGTGCCACAAAGGGTGGCCCCTACAATGAGCAGTTCTTC. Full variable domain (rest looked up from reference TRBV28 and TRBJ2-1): DVKVTQSSRYLVKRTGEKVFLECVQDMDHENMFWYRQDPGLGLRLIYFSYDVKMKEKGDIPEGYSVSREKKERFSLILESASTNQTSMYLCATKGGPYNEQFFGPGTRLTVL.

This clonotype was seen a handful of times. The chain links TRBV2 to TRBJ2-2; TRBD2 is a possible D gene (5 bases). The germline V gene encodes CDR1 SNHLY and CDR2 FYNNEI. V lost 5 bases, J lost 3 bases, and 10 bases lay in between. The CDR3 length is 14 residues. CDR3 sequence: CASSTTGYTGELFF. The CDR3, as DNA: TGTGCCAGCAGTACAACGGGATACACCGGGGAGCTGTTTTTT.

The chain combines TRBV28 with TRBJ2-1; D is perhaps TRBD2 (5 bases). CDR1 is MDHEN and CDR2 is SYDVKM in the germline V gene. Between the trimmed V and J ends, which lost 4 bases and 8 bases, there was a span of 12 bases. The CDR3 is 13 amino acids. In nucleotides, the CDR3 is TGTGCCAGCAGTTCCGGAGGAGCTTATGAGCAGTTCTTC. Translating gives CASSSGGAYEQFF.

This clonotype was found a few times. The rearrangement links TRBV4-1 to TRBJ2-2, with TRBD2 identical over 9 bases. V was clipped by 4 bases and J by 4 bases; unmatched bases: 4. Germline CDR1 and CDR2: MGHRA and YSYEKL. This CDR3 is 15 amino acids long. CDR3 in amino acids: CASSPAGGLTGELFF. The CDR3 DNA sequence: TGCGCCAGCAGCCCAGCGGGAGGTCTCACCGGGGAGCTGTTTTTT.

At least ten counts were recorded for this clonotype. CDR3 nucleotides: TGTGCCAGCAGCCAAGGGATCTCGAACACCGGGGAGCTGTTTTTT. It yields the protein CASSQGISNTGELFF. The chain carries TRBV14 and TRBJ2-2; D is unresolved. The germline V gene encodes CDR1 SGHDN and CDR2 FVKESK. This CDR3 is 15 amino acids long. V lost 1 base and J 0 bases, leaving 6 bases between the germline ends.

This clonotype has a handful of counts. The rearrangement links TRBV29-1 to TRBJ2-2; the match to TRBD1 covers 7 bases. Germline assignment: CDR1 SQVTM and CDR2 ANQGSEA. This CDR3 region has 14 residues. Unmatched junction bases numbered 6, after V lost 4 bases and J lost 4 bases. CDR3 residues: CSVVGTVATGELFF. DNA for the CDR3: TGCAGCGTTGTGGGGACAGTCGCCACCGGGGAGCTGTTTTTT.

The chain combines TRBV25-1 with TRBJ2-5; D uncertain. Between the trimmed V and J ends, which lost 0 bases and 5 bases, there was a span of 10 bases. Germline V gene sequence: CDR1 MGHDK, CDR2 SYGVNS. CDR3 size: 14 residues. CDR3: CASSEYGSLETQYF. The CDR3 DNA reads TGTGCCAGCAGTGAATATGGTAGTTTGGAGACCCAGTACTTC.

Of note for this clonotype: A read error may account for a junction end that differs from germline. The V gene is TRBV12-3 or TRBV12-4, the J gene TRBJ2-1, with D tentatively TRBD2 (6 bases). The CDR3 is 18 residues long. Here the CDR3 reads CTSSLLRVSGPHGGGQFF. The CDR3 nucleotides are TGTACCAGCAGTTTGTTGCGGGTCTCAGGCCCTCACGGGGGAGGGCAGTTCTTC.

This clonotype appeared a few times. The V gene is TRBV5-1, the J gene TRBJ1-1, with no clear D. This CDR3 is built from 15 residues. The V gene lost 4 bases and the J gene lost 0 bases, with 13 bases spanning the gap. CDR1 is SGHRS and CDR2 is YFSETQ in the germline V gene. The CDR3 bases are TGCGCCAGCAGCACCGACGGTATCATGAACACTGAAGCTTTCTTT. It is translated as CASSTDGIMNTEAFF.

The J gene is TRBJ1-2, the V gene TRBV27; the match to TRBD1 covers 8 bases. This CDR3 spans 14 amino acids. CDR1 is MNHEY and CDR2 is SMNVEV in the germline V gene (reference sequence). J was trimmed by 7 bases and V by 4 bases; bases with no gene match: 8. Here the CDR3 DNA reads TGTGCCAGCAGTTCAGGACAGGGAGTGGGTGGCTACACCTTC. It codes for CASSSGQGVGGYTF.

The CDR3 region is CASKLGGSEAFF. As DNA, the CDR3 is TGTGCCAGCAAATTGGGGGGTTCTGAAGCTTTCTTT. This sequence joins TRBV27 and TRBJ1-1; a weak D match, TRBD1 (5 bases). The CDR3 consists of 12 residues. Per the germline V gene, CDR1 is MNHEY and CDR2 is SMNVEV (reference sequence). Trimming cost V 7 bases and J 6 bases, with 12 bases left between them.

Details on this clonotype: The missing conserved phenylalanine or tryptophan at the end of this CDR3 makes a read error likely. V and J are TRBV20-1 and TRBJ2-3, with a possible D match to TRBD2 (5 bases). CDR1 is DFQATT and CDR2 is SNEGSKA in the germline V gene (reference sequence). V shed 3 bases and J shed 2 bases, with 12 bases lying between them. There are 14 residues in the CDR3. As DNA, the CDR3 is TGCAGTGCTAGTCCCTGGGAGCTCACAGATACGCAGTATCTT. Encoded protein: CSASPWELTDTQYL.

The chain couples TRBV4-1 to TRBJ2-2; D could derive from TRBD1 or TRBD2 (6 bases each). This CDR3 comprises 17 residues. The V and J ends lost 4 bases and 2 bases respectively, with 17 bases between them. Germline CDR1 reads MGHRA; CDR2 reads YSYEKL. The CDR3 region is CASSPLGTGANTGELFF. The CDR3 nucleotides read TGCGCCAGCAGCCCCCTGGGGACGGGGGCAAACACCGGGGAGCTGTTTTTT.

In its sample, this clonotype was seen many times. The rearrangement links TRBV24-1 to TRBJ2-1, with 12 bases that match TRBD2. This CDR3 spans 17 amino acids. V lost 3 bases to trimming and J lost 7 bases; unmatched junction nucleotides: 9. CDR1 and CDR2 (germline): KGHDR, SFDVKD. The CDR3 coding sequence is TGTGCCACCAGTGATGCGGGACTAGCGGGTGGAGTAAATGAGCAGTTCTTC. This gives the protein CATSDAGLAGGVNEQFF.

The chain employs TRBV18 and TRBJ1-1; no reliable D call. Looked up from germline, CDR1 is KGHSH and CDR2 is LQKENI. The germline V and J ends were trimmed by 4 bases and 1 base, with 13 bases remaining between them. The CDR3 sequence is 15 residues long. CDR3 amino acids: CASSQPGRGNTEAFF. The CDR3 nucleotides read TGTGCCAGCTCACAACCGGGAAGAGGGAACACTGAAGCTTTCTTT.

For the CDR3, the DNA is TGCGCCAGCAGCTCCACTGTTTCCGGGACTCCAAAAACGCCCCTCCACTTT. It codes for CASSSTVSGTPKTPLHF. The V gene is TRBV5-1, the J gene TRBJ1-6; TRBD1 is a possible D gene (5 bases). The V end was cut by 3 bases, the J end by 13 bases, with 26 bases between. The CDR3 consists of 17 residues. Germline V gene data show CDR1 as SGHRS and CDR2 as YFSETQ.

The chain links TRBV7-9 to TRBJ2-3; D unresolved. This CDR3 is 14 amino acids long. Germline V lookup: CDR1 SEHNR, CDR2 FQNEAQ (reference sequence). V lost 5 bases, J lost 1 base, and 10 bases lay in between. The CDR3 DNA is TGTGCCAGCAGCAAAACGACACGCACAGATACGCAGTATTTT. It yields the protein CASSKTTRTDTQYF.

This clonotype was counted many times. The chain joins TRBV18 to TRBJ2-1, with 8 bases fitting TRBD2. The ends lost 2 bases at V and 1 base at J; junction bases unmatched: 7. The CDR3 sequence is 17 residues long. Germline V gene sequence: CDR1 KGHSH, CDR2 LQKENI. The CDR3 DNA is TGTGCCAGCTCACCATTATCCAGCGGGGGATCCTACAATGAGCAGTTCTTC. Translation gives CASSPLSSGGSYNEQFF.

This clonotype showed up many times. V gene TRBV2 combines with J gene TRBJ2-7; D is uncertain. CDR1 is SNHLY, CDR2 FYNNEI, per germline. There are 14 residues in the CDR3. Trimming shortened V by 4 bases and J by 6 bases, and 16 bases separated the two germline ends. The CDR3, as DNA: TGTGCCAGCAGTGGGGCAGATCCCTTGGTCGAGCAGTACTTC. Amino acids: CASSGADPLVEQYF.

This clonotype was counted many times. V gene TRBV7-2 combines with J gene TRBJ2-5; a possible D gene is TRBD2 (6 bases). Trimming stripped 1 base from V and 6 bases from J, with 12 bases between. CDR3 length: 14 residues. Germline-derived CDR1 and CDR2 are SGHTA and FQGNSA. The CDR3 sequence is CASSLVRGGKTQYF. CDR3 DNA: TGTGCCAGCAGCTTAGTTCGGGGCGGGAAGACCCAGTACTTC.

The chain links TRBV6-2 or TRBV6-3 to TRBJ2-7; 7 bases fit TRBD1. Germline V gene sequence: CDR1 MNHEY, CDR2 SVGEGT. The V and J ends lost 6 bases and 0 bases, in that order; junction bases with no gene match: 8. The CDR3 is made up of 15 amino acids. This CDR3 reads CASSQRGQFSYEQYV. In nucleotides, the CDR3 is TGTGCCAGCAGCCAGAGGGGACAGTTCTCCTACGAGCAGTACGTC.

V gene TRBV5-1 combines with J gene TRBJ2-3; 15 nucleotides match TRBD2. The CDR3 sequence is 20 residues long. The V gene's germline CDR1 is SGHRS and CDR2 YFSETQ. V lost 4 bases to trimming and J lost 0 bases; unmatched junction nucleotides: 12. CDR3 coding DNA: TGCGCCAGCAGCCCCCCCGTCGGGACTAGCGGGAGGAAGAGCACAGATACGCAGTATTTT. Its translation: CASSPPVGTSGRKSTDTQYF.

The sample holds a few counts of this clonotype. The CDR3 DNA reads TGTGCCAGCAGCCCCCTTTTGGTTGGCACTACCACCGGGGAGCTGTTTTTT. Translating it yields CASSPLLVGTTTGELFF. The chain combines TRBV7-9 with TRBJ2-2, with D hard to call. The CDR3 length is 17 residues. V gave up 5 bases and J gave up 4 bases, with 20 bases separating them. Germline lookup yields CDR1 SEHNR and CDR2 FQNEAQ (reference sequence).

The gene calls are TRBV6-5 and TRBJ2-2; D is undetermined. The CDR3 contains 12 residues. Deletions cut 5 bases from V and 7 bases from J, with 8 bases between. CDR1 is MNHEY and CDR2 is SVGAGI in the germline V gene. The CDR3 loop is CASSDEVGELFF. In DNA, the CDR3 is TGTGCCAGCAGTGATGAGGTCGGGGAGCTGTTTTTT.